Below, 19 T cell receptor beta chains from the same sample are listed, as sequenced in a study of blood T cell repertoires in COVID-19. Data came from immunoSEQ multiplex PCR; TCRdb stores just in-frame clones and leaves some out. The repertoire consists of under 150,000 clones, with under 85% occurring once and the leading ten covering 5% to 7.5%. Input material: peripheral blood. These receptor sequences come from a human donor in a cohort sampled during active COVID-19.

The genes are TRBV3-1 (or the pseudogene TRBV3-2) and TRBJ2-2; D possibly corresponds to TRBD1 (6 bases). Trimming took off 1 base at V and 1 base at J, with 13 bases between the two ends. There are 17 residues in the CDR3. The germline CDR1 and CDR2 sequences are LGHDT and YNNKEL (reference sequence). The CDR3 region is CASSQVSGQKNTGELFF. CDR3 nucleotide sequence: TGTGCCAGCAGCCAAGTATCTGGACAGAAGAACACCGGGGAGCTGTTTTTT.

The chain recombines TRBV2 with TRBJ1-3, with D possibly matching TRBD1 (5 bases). Per germline, CDR1 SNHLY and CDR2 FYNNEI. V shed 6 bases and J shed 2 bases, with 17 bases lying between them. The CDR3 is made up of 16 amino acids. CDR3 sequence (DNA): TGTGCCAGCAGGGCCGGGACGGCGGGACCTGGAAACACCATATATTTT. Protein: CASRAGTAGPGNTIYF.

This chain uses TRBV7-3 with TRBJ2-3; 8 positions match TRBD2. Trimming removed 5 bases from V and 2 bases from J; junction bases left unmatched: 6. CDR1 is SGHTA and CDR2 is FQGTGA in the germline V gene. The length of the CDR3 is 15 residues. CDR3 residues: CASSITSGPTDTQYF. DNA for the CDR3: TGTGCCAGCAGCATCACTAGCGGACCCACAGATACGCAGTATTTT.

CDR3 sequence: CARSLESGGTETQYF. In DNA, the CDR3 is TGTGCCAGAAGCTTAGAGTCCGGGGGTACAGAGACCCAGTACTTC. The chain employs TRBV5-3 and TRBJ2-5; perhaps TRBD2 as D (6 bases). TRBV5-3 is an ORF, and what it does is uncertain. The CDR3 length is 15 residues. V was trimmed by 2 bases and J by 4 bases, leaving 15 bases between them.

The chain couples TRBV29-1 to TRBJ2-3; TRBD1 aligns across 7 bases. The CDR3 loop spans 12 amino acids. The germline V gene encodes CDR1 SQVTM and CDR2 ANQGSEA. After removal of 3 bases from V and 4 bases from J, the junction contained 1 base not matched to a gene. DNA for the CDR3: TGCAGCGTTGAGACAGGGCCAGATACGCAGTATTTT. Its translation is CSVETGPDTQYF.

V is TRBV29-1 and J is TRBJ1-2, with no clear D. Germline V gene lookup returns CDR1 SQVTM and CDR2 ANQGSEA. The V end lost 0 bases, the J end lost 6 bases, and 8 bases lay between the germline ends. The CDR3 runs 12 residues. CDR3 coding DNA: TGCAGCGTTGAAGAAACTATAGATGGCTACACCTTC. It encodes CSVEETIDGYTF.

In the case of this clone: A junction end diverges from the germline sequence, so it may reflect a read error. CDR3 sequence (DNA): TGTGCCAGCTCTCCACGAGCAGGGATCCTTCGCGAGCAGTACTTC. Translating it yields CASSPRAGILREQYF. The genes are TRBV18 and TRBJ2-7; perhaps TRBD1 as D (5 bases). CDR1 KGHSH and CDR2 LQKENI come from the germline V gene. The CDR3 is made up of 15 amino acids.

This sequence joins TRBV9 and TRBJ2-5; TRBD2 agrees at 10 bases. CDR1 SGDLS and CDR2 YYNGEE come from the germline V gene. Germline trimming cut 3 bases from V and 5 bases from J; bases unmatched to any gene: 10. CDR3 length: 16 amino acids. The DNA for the CDR3 is TGTGCCAGCAGCGCCGCTAGCGGGGGAGCGGGGGAGACCCAGTACTTC. Its translation: CASSAASGGAGETQYF.

The chain uses TRBV10-1 and TRBJ1-1; 7 nucleotides agree with TRBD1. V lost 6 bases, J lost 7 bases, and 17 bases stayed unmatched. CDR1 is WNHNN, CDR2 SYGVQD, per germline (reference sequence). The length of the CDR3 is 16 residues. CDR3: CASSLPWTGPKGEAFF. The CDR3 DNA reads as TGCGCCAGCAGCCTGCCCTGGACAGGCCCGAAGGGTGAAGCTTTCTTT.

This sequence joins TRBV7-3 and TRBJ2-5; TRBD1 aligns across 8 bases. V lost 1 base and J lost 2; bases outside the gene matches: 6. The CDR3 loop spans 16 amino acids. Germline V gene data show CDR1 as SGHTA and CDR2 as FQGTGA. The CDR3 reads CASSLKAGGLQETQYF. CDR3 nucleotide sequence: TGTGCCAGCAGCTTAAAGGCAGGGGGCCTACAAGAGACCCAGTACTTC.

This chain joins TRBV9 and TRBJ1-2, with unresolved D. This CDR3 contains 13 residues. From germline, CDR1 is SGDLS and CDR2 YYNGEE. With 0 bases removed from V and 4 bases from J, the gap between germline ends came to 7 bases. This CDR3 is CASSVGGTYGYTF. The CDR3 DNA reads as TGTGCCAGCAGCGTAGGAGGAACCTATGGCTACACCTTC.

The J gene is TRBJ2-3, the V gene TRBV7-3, with D possibly being TRBD1 (5 bases). This CDR3 contains 14 residues. The germline V gene encodes CDR1 SGHTA and CDR2 FQGTGA. V was cut by 5 bases and J by 6 bases, with 15 bases left in between. The CDR3 region is CASSPRQGQDTQYF. In nucleotides, the CDR3 is TGTGCCAGCAGCCCCCGCCAGGGCCAGGATACGCAGTATTTT.

The V call is TRBV18, the J call TRBJ1-1; 7 nucleotides line up with TRBD1. Germline-derived CDR1 and CDR2 are KGHSH and LQKENI. Losses at the gene ends were 2 bases for V and 2 bases for J; bases not matched to a gene: 5. The CDR3 runs 15 residues. CDR3 coding DNA: TGTGCCAGCTCACCAGCGGGACAGACTAACACTGAAGCTTTCTTT. Residues: CASSPAGQTNTEAFF.

This clone has just a few counts. The chain recombines TRBV11-3 with TRBJ2-7, with D perhaps matching TRBD1 (5 bases). Germline V gives CDR1 SGHNT, CDR2 YENEEA. The CDR3 covers 18 residues. Trimming pared 3 bases from V and 6 bases from J, leaving 27 bases between. The CDR3 is CASSFRWSLLTKGAEQYF. CDR3 nucleotide sequence: TGTGCCAGCAGCTTTCGTTGGTCCCTCCTTACCAAAGGGGCCGAGCAGTACTTC.

The chain uses TRBV2 and TRBJ1-5; D possibly corresponds to TRBD1 (6 bases). The CDR3 runs to 15 residues. Trimming pared 3 bases from V and 6 bases from J, leaving 15 bases between. Germline V gene sequence: CDR1 SNHLY, CDR2 FYNNEI. CDR3 DNA sequence: TGTGCCAGCAGTGAGGGGGGGGCAAGGCTTCAGCCCCAGCATTTT. It encodes CASSEGGARLQPQHF. The entire variable domain, with the rest obtained from reference TRBV2 and TRBJ1-5, is as follows: EPEVTQTPSHQVTQMGQEVILRCVPISNHLYFYWYRQILGQKVEFLVSFYNNEISEKSEIFDDQFSVERPDGSNFTLKIRSTKLEDSAMYFCASSEGGARLQPQHFGDGTRLSIL.

The chain combines TRBV28 with TRBJ2-7; possibly TRBD2 for D (5 bases). The CDR3 extends over 14 amino acids. The V end lost 6 bases, the J end lost 3 bases, and 15 bases lay between the germline ends. Germline CDR1 is MDHEN and CDR2 is SYDVKM. The CDR3 here is CASRNSSGYYEQYF. The CDR3 bases are TGTGCCAGCAGGAATTCATCGGGGTACTACGAGCAGTACTTC.

The DNA for the CDR3 is TGTGCCAGCAGTTCCGCGACAGGGGGCCTCGGTTCACCCCTCCACTTT. This translates into CASSSATGGLGSPLHF. The chain recombines TRBV27 with TRBJ1-6; 10 nucleotides match TRBD1. The trim removed 4 bases at V and 9 bases at J, leaving 9 bases unmatched. Germline lookup yields CDR1 MNHEY and CDR2 SMNVEV (reference sequence). The CDR3 runs 16 residues.

V gene TRBV30 combines with J gene TRBJ1-2; 7 nucleotides agree with TRBD1. This CDR3 contains 12 residues. Germline-derived CDR1 and CDR2 are GTSNPN and SVGIG (reference sequence). This chain's CDR3 is CAHGEGARGYTF. The CDR3 coding sequence is TGTGCACACGGAGAGGGGGCGCGTGGCTACACCTTC.

This rearrangement joins TRBV12-3 or TRBV12-4 to TRBJ2-5; D may be TRBD2 (6 bases). Trimming left V 3 bases short and J 7 bases short, with 12 bases between. The CDR3 sequence is 13 residues long. Here the CDR3 DNA reads TGTGCCAGCAGTTTGGGGCAGGGAGGGACCCAGTACTTC. Amino acids: CASSLGQGGTQYF.